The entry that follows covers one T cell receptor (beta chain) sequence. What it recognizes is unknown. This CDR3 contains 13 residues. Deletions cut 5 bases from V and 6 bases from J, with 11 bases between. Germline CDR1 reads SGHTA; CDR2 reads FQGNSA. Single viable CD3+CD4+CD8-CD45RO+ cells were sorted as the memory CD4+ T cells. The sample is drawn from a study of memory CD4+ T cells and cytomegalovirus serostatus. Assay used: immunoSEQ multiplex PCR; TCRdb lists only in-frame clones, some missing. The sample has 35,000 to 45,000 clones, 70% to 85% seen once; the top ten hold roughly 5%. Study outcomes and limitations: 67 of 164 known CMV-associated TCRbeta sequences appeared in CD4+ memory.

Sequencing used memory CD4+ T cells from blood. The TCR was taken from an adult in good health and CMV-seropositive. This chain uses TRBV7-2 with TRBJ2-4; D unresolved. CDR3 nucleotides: TGTGCCAGCAGCCCCTCGCGATTAAACATTCAGTACTTC. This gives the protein CASSPSRLNIQYF.